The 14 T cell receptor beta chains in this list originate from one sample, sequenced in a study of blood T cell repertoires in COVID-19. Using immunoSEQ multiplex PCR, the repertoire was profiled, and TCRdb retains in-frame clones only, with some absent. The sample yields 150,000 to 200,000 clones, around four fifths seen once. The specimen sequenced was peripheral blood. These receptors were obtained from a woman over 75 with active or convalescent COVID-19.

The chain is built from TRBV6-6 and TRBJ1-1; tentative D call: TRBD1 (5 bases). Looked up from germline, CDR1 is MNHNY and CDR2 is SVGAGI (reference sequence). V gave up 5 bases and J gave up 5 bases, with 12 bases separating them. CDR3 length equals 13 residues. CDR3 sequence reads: CASSDQGMTEAFF. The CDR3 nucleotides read TGTGCCAGCAGTGACCAGGGTATGACTGAAGCTTTCTTT.

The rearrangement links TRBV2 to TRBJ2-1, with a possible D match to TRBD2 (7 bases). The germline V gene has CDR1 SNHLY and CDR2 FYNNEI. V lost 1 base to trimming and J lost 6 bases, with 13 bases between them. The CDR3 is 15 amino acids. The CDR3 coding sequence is TGTGCCAGCAGTGAAGAGGGGGGGCCGAGCAATGAGCAGTTCTTC. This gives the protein CASSEEGGPSNEQFF.

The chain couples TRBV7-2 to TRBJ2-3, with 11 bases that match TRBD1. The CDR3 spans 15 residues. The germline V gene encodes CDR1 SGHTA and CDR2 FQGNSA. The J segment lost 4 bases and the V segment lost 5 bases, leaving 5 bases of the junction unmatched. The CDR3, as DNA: TGTGCCAGCAGCGCGTGGACAGGGGGCCCAGATACGCAGTATTTT. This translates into CASSAWTGGPDTQYF.

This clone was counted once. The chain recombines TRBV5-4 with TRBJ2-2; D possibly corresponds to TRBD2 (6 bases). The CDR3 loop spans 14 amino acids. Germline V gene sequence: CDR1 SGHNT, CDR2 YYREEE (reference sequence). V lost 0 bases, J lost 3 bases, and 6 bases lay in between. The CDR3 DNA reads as TGTGCCAGCAGCTTGGGCGGGGACACCGGGGAGCTGTTTTTT. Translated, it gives CASSLGGDTGELFF. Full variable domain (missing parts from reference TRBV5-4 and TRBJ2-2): ETGVTQSPTHLIKTRGQQVTLRCSSQSGHNTVSWYQQALGQGPQFIFQYYREEENGRGNFPPRFSGLQFPNYSSELNVNALELDDSALYLCASSLGGDTGELFFGEGSRLTVL.

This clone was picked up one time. The CDR3 DNA reads as TGCGCCAGCAGCCAAGGTTCAGGGGGCGCCGTCTACGAGCAGTACTTC. Amino acids: CASSQGSGGAVYEQYF. This chain uses TRBV4-3 with TRBJ2-7, with 8 bases matching TRBD1. J gave up 3 bases and V 1 base, and 8 bases lay outside the gene matches. The CDR3 has 16 amino acids. Germline values: CDR1 LGHNA, CDR2 YSLEER.

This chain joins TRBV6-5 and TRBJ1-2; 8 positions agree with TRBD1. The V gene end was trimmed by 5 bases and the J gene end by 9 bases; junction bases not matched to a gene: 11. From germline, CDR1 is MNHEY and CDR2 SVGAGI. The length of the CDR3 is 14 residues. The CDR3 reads CASSRLDRAERYTF. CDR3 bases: TGTGCCAGCAGTCGCCTGGACAGGGCAGAACGCTACACCTTC.

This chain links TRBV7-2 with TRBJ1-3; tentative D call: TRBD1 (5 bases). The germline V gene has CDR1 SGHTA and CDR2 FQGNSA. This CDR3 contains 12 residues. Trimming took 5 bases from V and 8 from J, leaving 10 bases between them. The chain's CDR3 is CASSPDRYTIYF. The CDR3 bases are TGTGCCAGCAGCCCCGACAGATACACCATATATTTT.

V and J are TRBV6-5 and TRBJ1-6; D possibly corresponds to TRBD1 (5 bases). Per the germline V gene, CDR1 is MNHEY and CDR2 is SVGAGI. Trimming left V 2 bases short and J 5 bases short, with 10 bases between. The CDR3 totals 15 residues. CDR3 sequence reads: CASSYGGKDNSPLHF. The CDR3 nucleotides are TGTGCCAGCAGTTACGGGGGGAAGGATAATTCACCCCTCCACTTT.

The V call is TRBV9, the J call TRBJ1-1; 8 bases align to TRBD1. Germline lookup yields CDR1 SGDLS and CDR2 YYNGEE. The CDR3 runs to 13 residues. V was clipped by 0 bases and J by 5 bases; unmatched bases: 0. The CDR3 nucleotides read TGTGCCAGCAGCGTAGGGACAGGGACTGAAGCTTTCTTT. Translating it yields CASSVGTGTEAFF. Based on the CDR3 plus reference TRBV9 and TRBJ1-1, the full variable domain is DSGVTQTPKHLITATGQRVTLRCSPRSGDLSVYWYQQSLDQGLQFLIQYYNGEERAKGNILERFSAQQFPDLHSELNLSSLELGDSALYFCASSVGTGTEAFFGQGTRLTVV.

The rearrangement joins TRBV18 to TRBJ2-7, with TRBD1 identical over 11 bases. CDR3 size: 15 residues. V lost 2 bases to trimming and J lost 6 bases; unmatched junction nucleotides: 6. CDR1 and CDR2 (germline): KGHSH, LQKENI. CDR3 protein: CASSPSGQGAGEQYF. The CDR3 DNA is TGTGCCAGCTCACCAAGTGGACAGGGGGCGGGCGAGCAGTACTTC.

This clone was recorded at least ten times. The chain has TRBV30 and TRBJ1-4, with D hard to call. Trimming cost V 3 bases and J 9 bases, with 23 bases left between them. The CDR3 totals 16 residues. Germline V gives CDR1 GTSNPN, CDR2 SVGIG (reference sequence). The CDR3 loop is CAWSTFSGSFSKKLFF. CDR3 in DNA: TGTGCCTGGAGCACTTTTTCCGGGTCCTTCTCTAAAAAACTGTTTTTT.

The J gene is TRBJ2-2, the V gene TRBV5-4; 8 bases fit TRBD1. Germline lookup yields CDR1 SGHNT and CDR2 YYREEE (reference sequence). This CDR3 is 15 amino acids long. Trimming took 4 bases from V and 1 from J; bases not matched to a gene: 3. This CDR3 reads CASSPTGGNTGELFF. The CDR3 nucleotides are TGTGCCAGCAGCCCCACAGGGGGGAACACCGGGGAGCTGTTTTTT.

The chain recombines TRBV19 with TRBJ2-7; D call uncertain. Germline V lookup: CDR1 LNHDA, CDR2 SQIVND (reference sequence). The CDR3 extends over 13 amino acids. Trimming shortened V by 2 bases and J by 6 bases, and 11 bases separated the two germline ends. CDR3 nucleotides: TGTGCCAGTAGTATACGAGTTTCCCCCGAGCAGTACTTC. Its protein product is CASSIRVSPEQYF.

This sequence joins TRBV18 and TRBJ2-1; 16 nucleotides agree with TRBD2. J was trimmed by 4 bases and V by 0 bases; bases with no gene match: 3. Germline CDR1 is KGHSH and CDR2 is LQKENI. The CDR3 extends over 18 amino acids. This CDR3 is CASSPPGLAGGPYNEQFF. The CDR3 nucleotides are TGTGCCAGCTCACCACCGGGACTAGCGGGGGGGCCATACAATGAGCAGTTCTTC.